The source of this T cell receptor (beta chain) is a study of T-cell reconstitution after alpha-beta-depleted transplantation in children. Study results and limitations: By about two months after transplant, alpha-beta T cells reportedly arose from several hundred graft clones that had expanded.

Remarks on this clonotype: Its antigen is undetermined.

The authors prepared the TCRbeta library with unique molecular identifiers. One entry per CDR3 protein results from TCRdb running MiXCR on the PCR reads. The table shows almost 600,000 distinct CDR3 sequences, with about a quarter occurring only once. The V segment lost 4 bases and the J segment 6 bases; nucleotides outside the gene matches: 32. This CDR3 is 23 amino acids long. Per the germline V gene, CDR1 is SGHRS and CDR2 is YFSETQ. The TCR comes from a boy younger than two with Wiskott-Aldrich syndrome, due to receive a stem cell transplant. Material: PBMCs, obtained before TCRalphabeta/CD19-depleted stem cell transplant. The rearrangement joins TRBV5-1 to TRBJ2-7; TRBD1 agrees at 12 bases. CDR3 sequence reads: CASSPYTGTGGWSGGRAPGEQYF. CDR3 bases: TGCGCCAGCAGCCCCTATACCGGGACAGGGGGCTGGTCTGGCGGGAGGGCACCTGGCGAGCAGTACTTC.